The 17 T cell receptor beta chains given below trace back to one sample, sequenced in a study of OX40 agonist ivuxolimab in advanced cancers. Repertoires were generated with immunoSEQ multiplex PCR, while TCRdb's copy carries only in-frame clones and drops some. The table lists tens of thousands of clones, 80% to 90% of them singletons. The starting material was CD4+ or CD8+ T cells sorted from blood, obtained in a trial of the OX40 agonist ivuxolimab. These receptors were obtained from an adult with an advanced solid tumor such as melanoma, head and neck, liver or kidney cancer.

This clone was observed once. The chain recombines TRBV6-6 with TRBJ2-7; D is unresolved. Germline V lookup: CDR1 MNHNY, CDR2 SVGAGI (reference sequence). V was shortened by 6 bases and J by 1 base, with 7 bases between the two germline ends. This CDR3 has 12 amino acids. CDR3 in DNA: TGTGCCAGCAGCCAACCATCCTACGAGCAGTACTTC. This translates into CASSQPSYEQYF.

This chain connects TRBV6-5 to TRBJ1-4; D might be TRBD1 (5 bases). Germline loops: CDR1 MNHEY, CDR2 SVGAGI. The CDR3 extends over 15 amino acids. V was pared by 6 bases and J by 7 bases, with 18 bases between. The CDR3 sequence: CASRGPGFGPEKLFF. CDR3 nucleotides: TGTGCCAGCAGGGGGCCAGGATTCGGGCCTGAAAAACTGTTTTTT.

The chain employs TRBV28 and TRBJ2-1, with D tentatively TRBD2 (5 bases). The CDR3 runs to 12 residues. Between the trimmed V and J ends, which lost 4 bases and 15 bases, there was a span of 16 bases. CDR1 MDHEN and CDR2 SYDVKM come from the germline V gene. As DNA, the CDR3 is TGTGCCAGCAGTTCGGTCCTAGCCAACCCGTTCTTC. Residues: CASSSVLANPFF. The full variable domain, in which reference TRBV28 and TRBJ2-1 provide the parts outside the CDR3, is DVKVTQSSRYLVKRTGEKVFLECVQDMDHENMFWYRQDPGLGLRLIYFSYDVKMKEKGDIPEGYSVSREKKERFSLILESASTNQTSMYLCASSSVLANPFFGPGTRLTVL.

The V and J genes are TRBV9 and TRBJ1-2, with no clear D. The CDR3 has 15 residues. Trimming stripped 3 bases from V and 0 bases from J, with 12 bases between. CDR1 SGDLS and CDR2 YYNGEE come from the germline V gene. The CDR3 sequence is CASSDRTASNYGYTF. CDR3 nucleotide sequence: TGTGCCAGCAGCGATAGGACGGCGTCTAACTATGGCTACACCTTC. The full variable domain, rest sourced from reference TRBV9 and TRBJ1-2, is DSGVTQTPKHLITATGQRVTLRCSPRSGDLSVYWYQQSLDQGLQFLIQYYNGEERAKGNILERFSAQQFPDLHSELNLSSLELGDSALYFCASSDRTASNYGYTFGSGTRLTVV.

The V and J genes are TRBV5-1 and TRBJ2-7; 9 nucleotides agree with TRBD1. V trimming: 1 base; J trimming: 4 bases; junction bases outside the gene matches: 3. The CDR3 spans 14 residues. Germline V gene data show CDR1 as SGHRS and CDR2 as YFSETQ. The CDR3 DNA is TGCGCCAGCAGCTTGAAAGGGACAGGGTACGAGCAGTACTTC. Translation gives CASSLKGTGYEQYF.

This sequence joins TRBV29-1 and TRBJ1-4; tentative D call: TRBD1 (6 bases). The CDR3 consists of 15 residues. The germline V and J ends were trimmed by 1 base and 0 bases, with 9 bases remaining between them. CDR1 and CDR2 (germline): SQVTM, ANQGSEA. The CDR3 region is CSVEGTGTTNEKLFF. CDR3 DNA: TGCAGCGTTGAAGGAACAGGGACAACTAATGAAAAACTGTTTTTT. Full variable domain (missing parts from reference TRBV29-1 and TRBJ1-4): SAVISQKPSRDICQRGTSLTIQCQVDSQVTMMFWYRQQPGQSLTLIATANQGSEATYESGFVIDKFPISRPNLTFSTLTVSNMSPEDSSIYLCSVEGTGTTNEKLFFGSGTQLSVL.

In the case of this clone: Compared with germline, one end of the junction differs, possibly owing to a read error. V gene TRBV5-4 combines with J gene TRBJ2-3; 8 bases map to TRBD2. CDR1 is SGHNT, CDR2 YYREEE, per germline (reference sequence). The CDR3 length is 17 residues. The CDR3 coding sequence is TGCGCCAGCAGCCAAGATCGAGGCGGGGGGCCCGCAGATACGCAGTATTTT. It is translated as CASSQDRGGGPADTQYF.

The chain employs TRBV11-2 and TRBJ2-7; TRBD2 agrees at 15 bases. J gave up 6 bases and V 5 bases, and 2 bases lay outside the gene matches. The V gene's germline CDR1 is SGHAT and CDR2 FQNNGV. CDR3 length: 14 amino acids. CDR3 region: CASSKGLAGGEQYF. DNA for the CDR3: TGTGCCAGCAGCAAGGGACTAGCGGGGGGCGAGCAGTACTTC.

This CDR3 is CASSSSGGGQETQYF. The DNA for the CDR3 is TGTGCCAGCAGCTCCAGCGGGGGGGGCCAAGAGACCCAGTACTTC. The J gene is TRBJ2-5, the V gene TRBV7-9, with 10 bases fitting TRBD2. The CDR3 consists of 15 residues. Germline loops: CDR1 SEHNR, CDR2 FQNEAQ (reference sequence). The V segment lost 4 bases and the J segment 1 base; nucleotides outside the gene matches: 3.

The chain combines TRBV15 with TRBJ2-7; a weak D match, TRBD1 (5 bases). CDR1 is LNHNV, CDR2 YYDKDF, per germline (reference sequence). The CDR3 sequence is 13 residues long. V was pared by 1 base and J by 3 bases, with 7 bases between. The CDR3 DNA reads TGTGCCACCAGCAGAGTACAGGACTACGAGCAGTACTTC. Its translation is CATSRVQDYEQYF.

This clone was recorded a few times. Other DNA sequences within the sample encode an identical CDR3. The V gene is TRBV5-6, the J gene TRBJ2-3; D is unclear. Germline V CDR1 and CDR2: SGHDT, YYEEEE. The CDR3 extends over 12 amino acids. The germline V and J ends were trimmed by 3 bases and 7 bases, with 9 bases remaining between them. The CDR3 nucleotides are TGTGCCAGCAGCTCCCGATTATATACGCAGTATTTT. Translated: CASSSRLYTQYF.

Note on this clone: Within the sample, other DNA sequences also encode this same CDR3. V and J are TRBV7-8 and TRBJ1-4; 7 positions agree with TRBD1. Germline V gene sequence: CDR1 SGHVS, CDR2 FQNEAQ. The CDR3 length is 14 residues. Losses at the gene ends were 1 base for V and 8 bases for J; bases not matched to a gene: 4. Here the CDR3 DNA reads TGTGCCAGCAGCTTAGGACAGGGATCGGAAAAACTGTTTTTT. It yields the protein CASSLGQGSEKLFF.

J is TRBJ1-5 and V is TRBV19, with 7 bases matching TRBD1. V gave up 8 bases and J gave up 7 bases; unmatched junction bases: 8. Looked up from germline, CDR1 is LNHDA and CDR2 is SQIVND (reference sequence). The CDR3 totals 13 residues. This CDR3 is CASLTGVNQPQHF. Here the CDR3 DNA reads TGTGCCAGTTTAACAGGGGTGAACCAGCCCCAGCATTTT.

The chain links TRBV30 to TRBJ2-7; D is undetermined. V was trimmed by 1 base and J by 2 bases, leaving 12 bases between them. The germline gives CDR1 GTSNPN, CDR2 SVGIG (reference sequence). The CDR3 runs 14 residues. In DNA form, the CDR3 reads TGTGCCTGGAGTGAAAGCCGGACGCCCTACGAGCAGTACTTC. It specifies CAWSESRTPYEQYF.

The chain links TRBV4-2 to TRBJ2-7, with D maybe TRBD2 (5 bases). V was cut by 3 bases and J by 7 bases, with 16 bases left in between. The V gene's germline CDR1 is LGHNA and CDR2 YNFKEQ. The CDR3 extends over 14 amino acids. The CDR3 coding sequence is TGTGCCAGCAGCCACCGGACTGGCACGGGGGAGCAGTACTTC. Translating it yields CASSHRTGTGEQYF.

V and J are TRBV7-9 and TRBJ2-3; perhaps TRBD1 as D (5 bases). The V gene lost 1 base and the J gene lost 9 bases, with 11 bases spanning the gap. This CDR3 comprises 13 residues. From germline, CDR1 is SEHNR and CDR2 FQNEAQ (reference sequence). CDR3 amino acids: CASSLGSGQTQYF. For the CDR3, the DNA is TGTGCCAGCAGCTTAGGTTCCGGACAAACGCAGTATTTT.

In its sample, this clone was seen once. V and J are TRBV19 and TRBJ2-2, with D possibly matching TRBD1 (5 bases). There are 14 residues in the CDR3. V gave up 5 bases and J gave up 11 bases, with 18 bases separating them. CDR1 and CDR2 from the germline V gene are LNHDA and SQIVND (reference sequence). CDR3 DNA: TGTGCCAGTAGTTCGCATCAGGGTACGGTTGAGCTGTTTTTT. Amino acid sequence: CASSSHQGTVELFF.